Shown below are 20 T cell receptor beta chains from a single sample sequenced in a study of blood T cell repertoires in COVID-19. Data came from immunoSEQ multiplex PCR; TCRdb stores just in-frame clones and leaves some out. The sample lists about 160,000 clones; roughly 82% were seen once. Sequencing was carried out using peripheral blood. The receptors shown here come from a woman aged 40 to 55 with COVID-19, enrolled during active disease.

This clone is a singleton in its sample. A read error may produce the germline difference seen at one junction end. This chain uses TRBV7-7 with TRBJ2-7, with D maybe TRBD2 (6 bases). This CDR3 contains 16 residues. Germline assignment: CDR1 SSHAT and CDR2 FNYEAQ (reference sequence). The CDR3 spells CASSSTVKGRSYEQYF. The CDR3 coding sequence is TGTGCTAGCAGCTCGACAGTGAAAGGGAGGTCCTACGAGCAGTACTTC.

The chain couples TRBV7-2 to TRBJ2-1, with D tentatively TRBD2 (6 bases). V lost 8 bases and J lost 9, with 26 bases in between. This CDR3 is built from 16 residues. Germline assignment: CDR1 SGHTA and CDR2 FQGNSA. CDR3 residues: CASCSPSGVSMGEQFF. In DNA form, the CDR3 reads TGTGCCAGCTGTAGCCCGTCGGGGGTATCTATGGGTGAGCAGTTCTTC. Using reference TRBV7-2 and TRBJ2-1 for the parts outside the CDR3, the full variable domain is GAGVSQSPSNKVTEKGKDVELRCDPISGHTALYWYRQSLGQGLEFLIYFQGNSAPDKSGLPSDRFSAERTGGSVSTLTIQRTQQEDSAVYLCASCSPSGVSMGEQFFGPGTRLTVL.

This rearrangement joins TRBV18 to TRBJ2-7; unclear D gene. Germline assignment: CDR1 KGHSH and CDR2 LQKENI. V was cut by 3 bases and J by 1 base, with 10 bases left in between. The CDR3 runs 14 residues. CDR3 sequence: CASSPYPTSYEQYF. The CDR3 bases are TGTGCCAGCTCACCGTACCCCACTTCCTACGAGCAGTACTTC.

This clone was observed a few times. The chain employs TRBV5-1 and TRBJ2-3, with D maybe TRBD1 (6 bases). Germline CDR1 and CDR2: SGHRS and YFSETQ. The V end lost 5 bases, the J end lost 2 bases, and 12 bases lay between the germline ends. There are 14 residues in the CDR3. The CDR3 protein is CASRQGGDTDTQYF. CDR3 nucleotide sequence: TGCGCCAGCAGACAGGGTGGTGACACAGATACGCAGTATTTT. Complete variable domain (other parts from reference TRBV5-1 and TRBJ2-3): KAGVTQTPRYLIKTRGQQVTLSCSPISGHRSVSWYQQTPGQGLQFLFEYFSETQRNKGNFPGRFSGRQFSNSRSEMNVSTLELGDSALYLCASRQGGDTDTQYFGPGTRLTVL.

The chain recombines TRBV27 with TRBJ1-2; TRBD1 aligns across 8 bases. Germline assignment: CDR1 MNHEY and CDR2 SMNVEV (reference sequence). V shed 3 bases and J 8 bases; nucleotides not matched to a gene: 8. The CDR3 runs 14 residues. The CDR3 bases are TGTGCCAGCAGTTTTAGCCAGGGGGCTAAGGGCTACACCTTC. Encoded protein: CASSFSQGAKGYTF.

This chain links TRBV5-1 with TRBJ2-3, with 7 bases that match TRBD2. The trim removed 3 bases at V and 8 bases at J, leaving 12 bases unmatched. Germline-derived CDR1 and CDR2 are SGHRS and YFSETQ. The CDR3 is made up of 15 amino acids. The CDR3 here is CASSSQRELSGTQYF. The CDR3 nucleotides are TGCGCCAGCAGCTCACAGCGGGAACTCTCTGGTACGCAGTATTTT.

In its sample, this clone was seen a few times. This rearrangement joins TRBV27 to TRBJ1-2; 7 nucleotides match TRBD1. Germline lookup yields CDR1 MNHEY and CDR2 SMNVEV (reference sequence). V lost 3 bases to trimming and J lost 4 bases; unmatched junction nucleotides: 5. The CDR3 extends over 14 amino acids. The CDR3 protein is CASSFARDSYGYTF. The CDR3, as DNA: TGTGCCAGCAGTTTTGCCCGGGACAGCTATGGCTACACCTTC.

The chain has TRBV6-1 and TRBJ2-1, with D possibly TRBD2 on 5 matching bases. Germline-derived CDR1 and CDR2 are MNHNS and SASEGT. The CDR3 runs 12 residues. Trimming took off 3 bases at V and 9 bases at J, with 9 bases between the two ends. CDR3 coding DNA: TGTGCCAGCAGTGACCTCCGGGGTGAGCAGTTCTTC. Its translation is CASSDLRGEQFF.

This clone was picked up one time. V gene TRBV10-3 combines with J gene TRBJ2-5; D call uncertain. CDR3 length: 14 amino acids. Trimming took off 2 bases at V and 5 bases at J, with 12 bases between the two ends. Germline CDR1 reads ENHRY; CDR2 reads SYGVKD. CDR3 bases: TGTGCCATCAGTGAGCCTACCTCCGGGGAGACCCAGTACTTC. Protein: CAISEPTSGETQYF.

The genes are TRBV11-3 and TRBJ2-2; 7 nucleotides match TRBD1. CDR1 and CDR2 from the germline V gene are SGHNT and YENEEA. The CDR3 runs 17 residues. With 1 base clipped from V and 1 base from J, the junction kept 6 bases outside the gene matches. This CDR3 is CASSLADRTKNTGELFF. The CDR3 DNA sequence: TGTGCCAGCAGCTTAGCGGACAGGACAAAGAACACCGGGGAGCTGTTTTTT.

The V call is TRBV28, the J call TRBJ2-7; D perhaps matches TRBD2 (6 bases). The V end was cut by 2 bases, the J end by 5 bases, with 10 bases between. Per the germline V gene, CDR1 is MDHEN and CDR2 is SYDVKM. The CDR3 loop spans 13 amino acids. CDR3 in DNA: TGTGCCAGCAGTTTAGGGAGGATCCACGAGCAGTACTTC. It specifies CASSLGRIHEQYF. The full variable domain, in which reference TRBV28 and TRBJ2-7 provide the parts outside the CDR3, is DVKVTQSSRYLVKRTGEKVFLECVQDMDHENMFWYRQDPGLGLRLIYFSYDVKMKEKGDIPEGYSVSREKKERFSLILESASTNQTSMYLCASSLGRIHEQYFGPGTRLTVT.

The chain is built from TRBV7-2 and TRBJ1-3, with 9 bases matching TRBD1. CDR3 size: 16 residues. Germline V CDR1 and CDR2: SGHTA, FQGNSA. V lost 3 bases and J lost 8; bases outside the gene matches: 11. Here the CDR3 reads CASSFPGQGPWDTIYF. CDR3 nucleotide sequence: TGTGCCAGCAGCTTCCCGGGACAGGGTCCATGGGACACCATATATTTT.

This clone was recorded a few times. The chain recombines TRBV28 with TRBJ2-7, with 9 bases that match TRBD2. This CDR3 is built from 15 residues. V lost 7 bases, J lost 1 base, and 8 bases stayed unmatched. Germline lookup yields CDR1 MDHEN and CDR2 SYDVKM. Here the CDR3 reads CASTLLAGSSYEQYF. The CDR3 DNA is TGTGCCAGCACCCTGCTAGCGGGATCTTCCTACGAGCAGTACTTC. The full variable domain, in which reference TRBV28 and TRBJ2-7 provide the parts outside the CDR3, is DVKVTQSSRYLVKRTGEKVFLECVQDMDHENMFWYRQDPGLGLRLIYFSYDVKMKEKGDIPEGYSVSREKKERFSLILESASTNQTSMYLCASTLLAGSSYEQYFGPGTRLTVT.

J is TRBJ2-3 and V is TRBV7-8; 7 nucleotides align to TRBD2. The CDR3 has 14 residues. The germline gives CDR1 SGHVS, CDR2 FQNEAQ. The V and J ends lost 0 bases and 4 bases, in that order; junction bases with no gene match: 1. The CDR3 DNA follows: TGTGCCAGCAGCTTAGCGGCGGGAGCAGATACGCAGTATTTT. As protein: CASSLAAGADTQYF.

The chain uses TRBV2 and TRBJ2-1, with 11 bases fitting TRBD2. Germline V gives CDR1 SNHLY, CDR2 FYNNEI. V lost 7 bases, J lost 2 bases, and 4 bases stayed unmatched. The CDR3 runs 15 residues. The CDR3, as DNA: TGTGCCAGCACCAGACTAGCGGGGCCCTACAATGAGCAGTTCTTC. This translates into CASTRLAGPYNEQFF.

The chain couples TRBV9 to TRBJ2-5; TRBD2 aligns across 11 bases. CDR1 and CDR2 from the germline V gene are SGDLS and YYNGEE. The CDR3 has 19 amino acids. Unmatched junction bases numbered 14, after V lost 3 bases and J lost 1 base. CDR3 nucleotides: TGTGCCAGCAGCGGTTTCCAAGGCCTAGCGGGAGGAGGCCAAGAGACCCAGTACTTC. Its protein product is CASSGFQGLAGGGQETQYF.

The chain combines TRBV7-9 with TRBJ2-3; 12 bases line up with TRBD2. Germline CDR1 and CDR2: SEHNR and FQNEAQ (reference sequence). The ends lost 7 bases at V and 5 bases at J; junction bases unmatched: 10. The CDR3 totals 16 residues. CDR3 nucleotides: TGTGCCAGCACAACGACTAGCGGGAGTTTTCTAGATACGCAGTATTTT. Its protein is CASTTTSGSFLDTQYF. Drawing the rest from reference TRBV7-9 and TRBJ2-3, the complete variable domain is DTGVSQNPRHKITKRGQNVTFRCDPISEHNRLYWYRQTLGQGPEFLTYFQNEAQLEKSRLLSDRFSAERPKGSFSTLEIQRTEQGDSAMYLCASTTTSGSFLDTQYFGPGTRLTVL.

The CDR3 nucleotides read TGTGCCAGTAGTATTAGACAGGGGGCGCAGAGGAGTGGACAGCCCCAGCATTTT. Its protein product is CASSIRQGAQRSGQPQHF. This chain joins TRBV19 and TRBJ1-5; 10 positions match TRBD1. CDR3 length equals 18 residues. Germline CDR1 is LNHDA and CDR2 is SQIVND (reference sequence). After removal of 3 bases from V and 7 bases from J, the junction contained 15 bases not matched to a gene.

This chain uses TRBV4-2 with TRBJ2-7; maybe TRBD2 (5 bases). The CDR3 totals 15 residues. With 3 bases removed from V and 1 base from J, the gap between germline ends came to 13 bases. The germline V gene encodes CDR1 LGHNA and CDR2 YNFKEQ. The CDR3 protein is CASSQDFQLSYEQYF. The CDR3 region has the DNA TGTGCCAGCAGCCAGGACTTCCAGCTTTCCTACGAGCAGTACTTC.

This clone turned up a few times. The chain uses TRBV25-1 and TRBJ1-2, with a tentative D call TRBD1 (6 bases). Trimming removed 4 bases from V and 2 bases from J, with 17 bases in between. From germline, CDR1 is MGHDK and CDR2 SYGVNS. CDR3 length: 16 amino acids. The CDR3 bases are TGTGCCAGCAGTGCCCCTGAACAGGGCCCGAACTATGGCTACACCTTC. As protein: CASSAPEQGPNYGYTF.